The 11 T cell receptor beta chains in this list originate from one sample, sequenced in a study of blood T cell repertoires in COVID-19. Libraries were prepared by immunoSEQ multiplex PCR; TCRdb keeps only in-frame clonotypes and omits some of them. Seen here are around 69,000 clones, 65% to 90% observed once, and the top ten hold 20% to 25%. Input material: peripheral blood. These receptors were collected from a man between 45 and 60 years old with acute or convalescent COVID-19.

This clone appeared a single time. The chain combines TRBV5-1 with TRBJ2-7; D unclear. V shed 1 base and J shed 0 bases, with 8 bases lying between them. Germline V CDR1 and CDR2: SGHRS, YFSETQ. The length of the CDR3 is 14 residues. CDR3 sequence (DNA): TGCGCCAGCAGCTTGAGCGTCGGCTCCTACGAGCAGTACTTC. It encodes CASSLSVGSYEQYF.

J is TRBJ2-3 and V is TRBV3-1 (or the pseudogene TRBV3-2); 7 nucleotides match TRBD2. Looked up from germline, CDR1 is LGHDT and CDR2 is YNNKEL (reference sequence). The CDR3 is 15 amino acids. Trimming at V came to 0 bases and at J to 0 bases, leaving 0 bases not matched to a gene. The chain's CDR3 is CASSQEGGSTDTQYF. In nucleotides, the CDR3 is TGTGCCAGCAGCCAAGAGGGGGGGAGCACAGATACGCAGTATTTT.

The chain employs TRBV2 and TRBJ2-1, with D uncertain. V lost 2 bases and J 4 bases, leaving 6 bases between the germline ends. Germline CDR1 is SNHLY and CDR2 is FYNNEI. This CDR3 has 13 residues. The CDR3 DNA sequence: TGTGCCAGCAGTGAAAACTCGTACAATGAGCAGTTCTTC. Translation gives CASSENSYNEQFF.

Details on this clone: Additional DNA sequences in this sample encode the identical CDR3. The chain recombines TRBV14 with TRBJ2-5; 8 positions agree with TRBD1. Germline trimming cut 0 bases from V and 5 bases from J; bases unmatched to any gene: 5. CDR1 is SGHDN, CDR2 FVKESK, per germline. This CDR3 is 15 amino acids long. This chain's CDR3 is CASSQDRTGGETQYF. Here the CDR3 DNA reads TGTGCCAGCAGCCAAGATCGAACAGGGGGGGAGACCCAGTACTTC.

The rearrangement uses TRBV7-8 and TRBJ1-1; D is ambiguous. The ends were cut back, 5 bases at V and 1 base at J, with 8 bases in the middle. The CDR3 sequence is 13 residues long. Germline CDR1 reads SGHVS; CDR2 reads FQNEAQ. The CDR3 loop is CASSAMQNTEAFF. In DNA form, the CDR3 reads TGTGCCAGCAGCGCGATGCAGAACACTGAAGCTTTCTTT.

This clone has a single count. The gene calls are TRBV12-2 and TRBJ2-7; TRBD1, the table's D call, was not compared with the DNA. TRBV12-2 is flagged as a pseudogene. The CDR3 runs to 17 residues. CDR3 loop: CASRLRDTVKGSDEQYV. CDR3 bases: TGTGCAAGTCGCTTAAGGGACACGGTTAAGGGTTCGGACGAGCAGTACGTC.

This sequence joins TRBV30 and TRBJ1-1; D unclear. The CDR3 length is 12 residues. Germline V CDR1 and CDR2: GTSNPN, SVGIG (reference sequence). Between the trimmed V and J ends, which lost 4 bases and 1 base, there was a span of 7 bases. Written as DNA, the CDR3 is TGTGCCTGGAATTACGGGAACACTGAAGCTTTCTTT. This sequence encodes CAWNYGNTEAFF.

V is TRBV5-1 and J is TRBJ1-1; D unresolved. This CDR3 spans 14 amino acids. V gave up 1 base and J gave up 2 bases, with 9 bases separating them. Germline assignment: CDR1 SGHRS and CDR2 YFSETQ. This CDR3 is CASSLSGSNTEAFF. The CDR3 nucleotides are TGCGCCAGCAGCTTGTCTGGGAGTAACACTGAAGCTTTCTTT.

This chain uses TRBV9 with TRBJ2-2, with 7 bases aligning to TRBD1. Unmatched junction bases numbered 3, after V lost 2 bases and J lost 2 bases. The CDR3 sequence is 15 residues long. CDR1 is SGDLS and CDR2 is YYNGEE in the germline V gene. The CDR3 nucleotides are TGTGCCAGCAGCGTTGGGACAGTTAACACCGGGGAGCTGTTTTTT. Protein sequence: CASSVGTVNTGELFF.

The rearrangement links TRBV10-1 to TRBJ1-4; 8 nucleotides align to TRBD1. The CDR3 runs 14 residues. J lost 7 bases, V lost 2 bases, and 3 bases had no gene match. The germline V gene encodes CDR1 WNHNN and CDR2 SYGVQD (reference sequence). CDR3: CASSEGQGGEKLFF. The CDR3 region has the DNA TGCGCCAGCAGTGAGGGACAGGGAGGTGAAAAACTGTTTTTT.

The chain carries TRBV6-5 and TRBJ1-5; D is undetermined. CDR1 and CDR2 from the germline V gene are MNHEY and SVGAGI. The CDR3 is 13 amino acids. V lost 6 bases, J lost 1 base, and 7 bases lay in between. The CDR3 region has the DNA TGTGCCAGCAGCACAATGAGCAATCAGCCCCAGCATTTT. Translated: CASSTMSNQPQHF.